The clone carrying this T cell receptor (beta chain) showed up many times. No antigen is known for it. TCRdb used MiXCR to reprocess the 5' RACE reads, holding one entry per CDR3 protein. The sample holds a few hundred thousand distinct CDR3 sequences, approximately 8.7% seen once. This entry comes from a study of identical twins. Study results and limitations: Without tracking the same donors, conclusions rested on cross-sectional statistical analysis. Fewer insertions were carried by abundant cord blood beta clonotypes, but none was seen in memory repertoires.

Healthy Caucasians, and only they, were the donors. V shed 0 bases and J shed 5 bases, with 12 bases lying between them. CDR1 SGDLS and CDR2 YYNGEE come from the germline V gene. The CDR3 has 16 amino acids. The clonotype was recovered from a woman aged 45-60 years in good health. The sequenced sample consisted of naive T cells sorted from blood. The chain links TRBV9 to TRBJ1-6; D not resolved. The chain's CDR3 is CASSVGVGLDNSPLHF. DNA for the CDR3: TGTGCCAGCAGCGTAGGTGTCGGGTTAGATAATTCACCCCTCCACTTT.